The 25 T cell receptor beta chains in this list originate from one sample, sequenced in a study of T cell repertoires in cytomegalovirus infection. TCRdb reprocessed the reads with MiXCR, giving one entry per CDR3 protein. The sample carries about 490,000 distinct CDR3 sequences, approximately 17% recorded once. The specimen was CD8+ T cells from PBMCs. The origin of the receptors is a human donor in good health (CMV status not recorded). Some clones in this sample may be carry-over from other donors' samples.

There are a few counts of this clonotype. The genes are TRBV2 and TRBJ2-5, with TRBD2 matching 12 bases. CDR3 length: 16 amino acids. V was clipped by 8 bases and J by 5 bases; unmatched bases: 12. Germline values: CDR1 SNHLY, CDR2 FYNNEI. CDR3 in amino acids: CASRKRRTSGVETQYF. In DNA form, the CDR3 reads TGTGCCAGCCGAAAGCGTCGGACTAGCGGGGTTGAGACCCAGTACTTC. Complete variable domain (other parts from reference TRBV2 and TRBJ2-5): EPEVTQTPSHQVTQMGQEVILRCVPISNHLYFYWYRQILGQKVEFLVSFYNNEISEKSEIFDDQFSVERPDGSNFTLKIRSTKLEDSAMYFCASRKRRTSGVETQYFGPGTRLLVL.

This clonotype was seen a handful of times. This chain joins TRBV9 and TRBJ1-5; D not certain. The CDR3 covers 13 residues. CDR1 and CDR2 (germline): SGDLS, YYNGEE. V dropped 3 bases and J dropped 7 bases, with 11 bases sitting between them. CDR3 sequence reads: CASSERVVQPQHF. The CDR3 nucleotides read TGTGCCAGCAGCGAAAGGGTGGTCCAGCCCCAGCATTTT. Full variable domain (missing parts from reference TRBV9 and TRBJ1-5): DSGVTQTPKHLITATGQRVTLRCSPRSGDLSVYWYQQSLDQGLQFLIQYYNGEERAKGNILERFSAQQFPDLHSELNLSSLELGDSALYFCASSERVVQPQHFGDGTRLSIL.

This clonotype was recorded a few times. The chain combines TRBV19 with TRBJ1-1, with 7 bases lining up with TRBD1. This CDR3 comprises 16 residues. V lost 6 bases and J lost 0; bases outside the gene matches: 10. Germline V CDR1 and CDR2: LNHDA, SQIVND (reference sequence). The CDR3, as DNA: TGTGCCAGTAGCCCAGGGACAGCTCCCATGAACACTGAAGCTTTCTTT. Encoded protein: CASSPGTAPMNTEAFF.

This clonotype was counted ten times or more. The CDR3 spells CASSYSQGNEQFF. CDR3 DNA: TGTGCCAGCAGTTACTCGCAGGGCAATGAGCAGTTCTTC. This chain connects TRBV6-5 to TRBJ2-1, with D possibly being TRBD1 (5 bases). Germline-derived CDR1 and CDR2 are MNHEY and SVGAGI. The CDR3 extends over 13 amino acids. Trimming cost V 0 bases and J 6 bases, with 6 bases left between them.

This clonotype came up many times. The chain uses TRBV14 and TRBJ1-1; tentatively, D is TRBD1 (5 bases). The CDR3 extends over 17 amino acids. V was clipped by 1 base and J by 1 base, with 16 bases between them. Per germline, CDR1 SGHDN and CDR2 FVKESK. The CDR3 nucleotides read TGTGCCAGCAGCCAAGGAGGTTTGTGGGGGAAGAACACTGAAGCTTTCTTT. Translation gives CASSQGGLWGKNTEAFF.

This clonotype was found once. This chain links TRBV9 with TRBJ1-5; unclear D gene. The CDR3 loop spans 15 amino acids. V was trimmed by 0 bases and J by 6 bases, leaving 13 bases between them. Per the germline V gene, CDR1 is SGDLS and CDR2 is YYNGEE. DNA of the CDR3: TGTGCCAGCAGCGTAGCGGACGGCAAGGTTCAGCCCCAGCATTTT. Its translation is CASSVADGKVQPQHF.

This clonotype occurred many times. The V gene is TRBV10-1, the J gene TRBJ1-2; a weak D match, TRBD1 (6 bases). CDR3 size: 14 residues. Germline loops: CDR1 WNHNN, CDR2 SYGVQD (reference sequence). V lost 2 bases, J lost 8 bases, and 15 bases lay in between. CDR3 in amino acids: CASSETPQGGGYTF. CDR3 coding DNA: TGCGCCAGCAGTGAGACCCCACAGGGAGGCGGCTACACCTTC.

In the case of this clonotype: The missing conserved phenylalanine or tryptophan at the end of this CDR3 makes a read error likely. V usage is TRBV30 and J usage is TRBJ2-4; 7 nucleotides agree with TRBD1. The CDR3 is made up of 12 amino acids. The germline V gene has CDR1 GTSNPN and CDR2 SVGIG (reference sequence). Losses at the gene ends were 2 bases for V and 11 bases for J; bases not matched to a gene: 6. The CDR3: CAWSIMQGVQYL. CDR3 DNA sequence: TGTGCCTGGAGTATTATGCAGGGGGTTCAGTACTTA.

This clonotype was found a few times. The chain has TRBV4-1 and TRBJ2-1; D is unresolved. Between the trimmed V and J ends, which lost 0 bases and 4 bases, there was a span of 10 bases. The CDR3 length is 15 residues. Germline assignment: CDR1 MGHRA and CDR2 YSYEKL. CDR3 residues: CASSQDLPRYNEQFF. The CDR3 nucleotides are TGCGCCAGCAGCCAAGACCTGCCAAGGTACAATGAGCAGTTCTTC.

For this clonotype: Compared with germline, one end of the junction differs, possibly owing to a read error. This chain links TRBV23-1 with TRBJ1-5; 9 bases fit TRBD1. TRBV23-1 is filed as an ORF, its function uncertain. This CDR3 contains 17 residues. The CDR3 nucleotides are TGCGCAAGCAGTCCCCGGGACAGGGACTATAGCAATAAGCCCCAGCATTTT. Translation gives CASSPRDRDYSNKPQHF.

The gene calls are TRBV12-3 or TRBV12-4 and TRBJ2-1; D is unclear. The CDR3 consists of 12 residues. V was shortened by 3 bases and J by 8 bases, with 8 bases between the two germline ends. CDR3 region: CASSFGWDEQFF. As DNA, the CDR3 is TGTGCCAGCAGTTTTGGATGGGATGAGCAGTTCTTC.

This clonotype was counted only a few times. This chain links TRBV3-1 with TRBJ1-5; TRBD1 might be the D (6 bases). Germline-derived CDR1 and CDR2 are LGHDT and YNNKEL (reference sequence). Trimming pared 1 base from V and 0 bases from J, leaving 10 bases between. The CDR3 sequence is 16 residues long. CDR3 nucleotide sequence: TGTGCCAGCAGCCAAGGGACAGTTTATAGCAATCAGCCCCAGCATTTT. Translated, it gives CASSQGTVYSNQPQHF.

This clonotype was recorded many times. The chain links TRBV7-9 to TRBJ2-1; D gene unclear. V was trimmed by 5 bases and J by 9 bases, leaving 8 bases between them. Germline lookup yields CDR1 SEHNR and CDR2 FQNEAQ (reference sequence). The CDR3 runs to 11 residues. CDR3 in DNA: TGTGCCAGCAGCCCCCAGCGTGAGCAGTTCTTC. This encodes CASSPQREQFF.

This clonotype was seen at least ten times. V is TRBV7-3 and J is TRBJ2-1; 11 bases are a match to TRBD2. CDR3 size: 15 residues. The germline CDR1 and CDR2 sequences are SGHTA and FQGTGA. J was trimmed by 8 bases and V by 0 bases; bases with no gene match: 3. The DNA for the CDR3 is TGTGCCAGCAGCTTAACTAGCGGGGGGGCCGATGAGCAGTTCTTC. The encoded protein is CASSLTSGGADEQFF.

This clonotype was seen more than once but under ten times. CDR3 DNA sequence: TGTGCCAGCAGCTTGGGGGTAGTCGGAGACATTCAGTACTTC. This codes for CASSLGVVGDIQYF. This chain connects TRBV5-6 to TRBJ2-4; D not certain. The V end lost 0 bases, the J end lost 8 bases, and 12 bases lay between the germline ends. Germline CDR1 and CDR2: SGHDT and YYEEEE. The CDR3 is 14 amino acids.

This clonotype was observed many times. The chain employs TRBV7-6 and TRBJ1-5, with TRBD1 as a possible D gene (5 bases). The CDR3 length is 18 residues. Germline values: CDR1 SGHVS, CDR2 FNYEAQ. Deletions cut 5 bases from V and 0 bases from J, with 20 bases between. DNA for the CDR3: TGTGCCAGCAGCCCGATCATGGGGCGAACATATAGCAATCAGCCCCAGCATTTT. It is translated as CASSPIMGRTYSNQPQHF.

This clonotype was seen a few times. The chain links TRBV5-4 to TRBJ1-2; D not certain. Germline CDR1 is SGHNT and CDR2 is YYREEE (reference sequence). The CDR3 has 14 residues. Trimming took 4 bases from V and 5 from J, leaving 15 bases between them. The CDR3 DNA follows: TGTGCCAGCAGCGGAGACGGTCCTGAGTATGGCTACACCTTC. Its protein product is CASSGDGPEYGYTF.

The chain joins TRBV20-1 to TRBJ1-5; 9 nucleotides match TRBD1. CDR1 and CDR2 from the germline V gene are DFQATT and SNEGSKA (reference sequence). The CDR3 is 14 amino acids. J was trimmed by 16 bases and V by 4 bases; bases with no gene match: 17. CDR3 DNA: TGCAGTGCTACAGGGGGGACAGGGAGGCCCGAGGTCCATTTT. Translation: CSATGGTGRPEVHF.

CDR3 sequence: CAWTPLHSGGQPQHF. The CDR3 region has the DNA TGTGCCTGGACCCCATTACACTCGGGGGGTCAGCCCCAGCATTTT. This chain connects TRBV30 to TRBJ1-5; perhaps TRBD1 as D (5 bases). The length of the CDR3 is 15 residues. Deletions cut 4 bases from V and 6 bases from J, with 19 bases between. Germline-derived CDR1 and CDR2 are GTSNPN and SVGIG (reference sequence).

This clonotype was counted ten times or more. This rearrangement joins TRBV7-8 to TRBJ2-2, with TRBD1 identical over 7 bases. CDR3 length equals 16 residues. The J segment lost 3 bases and the V segment lost 1 base, leaving 5 bases of the junction unmatched. The germline gives CDR1 SGHVS, CDR2 FQNEAQ. This CDR3 is CASSLGTGRDTGELFF. CDR3 DNA sequence: TGTGCCAGCAGCTTAGGGACAGGACGGGACACCGGGGAGCTGTTTTTT.

The chain uses TRBV28 and TRBJ1-5, with a possible D match to TRBD1 (5 bases). Germline V lookup: CDR1 MDHEN, CDR2 SYDVKM. The ends were cut back, 6 bases at V and 3 bases at J, with 12 bases in the middle. CDR3 length equals 14 residues. CDR3 nucleotides: TGTGCCAGCAGCCTGGGACGGCTCAATCAGCCCCAGCATTTT. Residues: CASSLGRLNQPQHF.

This clonotype appeared a few times. The V gene is TRBV27, the J gene TRBJ2-1, with D perhaps matching TRBD2 (6 bases). Between the trimmed V and J ends, which lost 3 bases and 4 bases, there was a span of 13 bases. Germline V gene lookup returns CDR1 MNHEY and CDR2 SMNVEV (reference sequence). This CDR3 spans 15 amino acids. CDR3 bases: TGTGCCAGCAGTTTGAGGCGGGGAAAATACAATGAGCAGTTCTTC. This translates into CASSLRRGKYNEQFF.

The V call is TRBV2, the J call TRBJ1-1; TRBD1 matches 8 bases. The junction had 5 bases not matched to a gene; V was cut back by 3 bases and J by 5 bases. The length of the CDR3 is 14 residues. Germline-derived CDR1 and CDR2 are SNHLY and FYNNEI. The CDR3 nucleotides are TGTGCCAGCAGTGAGGGGACAGGAGAGACTGAAGCTTTCTTT. It translates to CASSEGTGETEAFF.

This clonotype has at least ten counts. The chain employs TRBV7-6 and TRBJ2-1; a weak D match, TRBD2 (6 bases). Germline values: CDR1 SGHVS, CDR2 FNYEAQ. The CDR3 is made up of 15 amino acids. The V and J ends lost 2 bases and 6 bases respectively, with 14 bases between them. CDR3 region: CASSLLATLSNEQFF. The CDR3 DNA follows: TGTGCCAGCAGCTTACTAGCGACCCTTTCCAATGAGCAGTTCTTC.

The CDR3 is CASSGPGTVRQNGYTF. Written as DNA, the CDR3 is TGTGCCAGCAGCGGTCCCGGGACAGTGCGCCAGAATGGCTACACCTTC. The V gene is TRBV9, the J gene TRBJ1-2; 7 bases line up with TRBD1. CDR3 length: 16 residues. With 3 bases clipped from V and 6 bases from J, the junction kept 14 bases outside the gene matches. The germline V gene encodes CDR1 SGDLS and CDR2 YYNGEE.